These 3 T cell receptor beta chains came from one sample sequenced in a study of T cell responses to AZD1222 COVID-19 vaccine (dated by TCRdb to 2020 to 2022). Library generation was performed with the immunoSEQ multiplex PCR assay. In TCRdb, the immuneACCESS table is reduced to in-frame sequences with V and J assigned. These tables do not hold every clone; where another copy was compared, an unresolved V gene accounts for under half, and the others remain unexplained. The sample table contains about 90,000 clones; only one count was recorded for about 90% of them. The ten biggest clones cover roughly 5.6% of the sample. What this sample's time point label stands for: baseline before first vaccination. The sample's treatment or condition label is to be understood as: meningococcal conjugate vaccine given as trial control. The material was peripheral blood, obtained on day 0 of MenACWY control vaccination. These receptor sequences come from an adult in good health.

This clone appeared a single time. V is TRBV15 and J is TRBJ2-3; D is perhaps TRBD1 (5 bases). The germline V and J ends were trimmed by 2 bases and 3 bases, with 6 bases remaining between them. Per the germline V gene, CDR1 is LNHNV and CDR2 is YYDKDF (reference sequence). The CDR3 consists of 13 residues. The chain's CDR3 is CATSRPGTDTQYF. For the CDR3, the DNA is TGTGCCACCAGCAGACCAGGGACAGATACGCAGTATTTT.

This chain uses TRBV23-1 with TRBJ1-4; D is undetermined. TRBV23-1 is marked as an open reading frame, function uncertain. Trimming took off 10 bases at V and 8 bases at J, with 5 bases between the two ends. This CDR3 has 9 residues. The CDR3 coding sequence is TGCGCCAAGAACGAAAAACTGTTTTTT. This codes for CAKNEKLFF.

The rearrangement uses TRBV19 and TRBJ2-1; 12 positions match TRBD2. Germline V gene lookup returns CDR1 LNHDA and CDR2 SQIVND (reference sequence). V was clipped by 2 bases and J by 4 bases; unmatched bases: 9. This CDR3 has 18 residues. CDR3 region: CASSILLAGGPLYNEQFF. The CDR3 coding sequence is TGTGCCAGTAGTATACTTCTAGCGGGAGGGCCGTTGTACAATGAGCAGTTCTTC.